These 20 T cell receptor beta chains were sequenced from one sample in a study of blood T cell repertoires in COVID-19. Clones were read by immunoSEQ multiplex PCR, and TCRdb kept only the in-frame ones, dropping some. The data show 100,000 to 150,000 clones, approximately 88% seen once. Input material: peripheral blood. These receptors were taken from a woman aged 30 to 39 who had recovered from COVID-19.

The chain employs TRBV5-1 and TRBJ1-6, with 7 bases lining up with TRBD1. The CDR3 extends over 15 amino acids. Looked up from germline, CDR1 is SGHRS and CDR2 is YFSETQ. Trimming at V came to 1 base and at J to 7 bases, leaving 5 bases not matched to a gene. The CDR3 is CASSLTGAGNSPLHF. The CDR3 nucleotides read TGCGCCAGCAGCTTGACAGGGGCCGGGAATTCACCCCTCCACTTT.

V is TRBV28 and J is TRBJ1-4; D perhaps matches TRBD1 (6 bases). Trimming removed 2 bases at V and 3 bases at J, with 10 bases between. This CDR3 comprises 15 residues. The germline gives CDR1 MDHEN, CDR2 SYDVKM. CDR3: CASSLQTGPNEKLFF. The DNA for the CDR3 is TGTGCCAGCAGTTTACAGACAGGTCCTAATGAAAAACTGTTTTTT.

This chain connects TRBV5-4 to TRBJ2-1; possible D gene TRBD2, 5 bases. The CDR3 contains 15 residues. Germline V gene data show CDR1 as SGHNT and CDR2 as YYREEE (reference sequence). V lost 1 base and J lost 8, with 16 bases in between. The CDR3 is CASSLSEAQWDEQFF. The CDR3 DNA reads as TGTGCCAGCAGCTTGTCGGAGGCTCAGTGGGATGAGCAGTTCTTC.

This clone was detected only a few times. CDR3 region: CASSQEGVAPTDTQYF. The CDR3 nucleotides read TGTGCCAGCAGCCAAGAAGGAGTAGCTCCCACAGATACGCAGTATTTT. The chain carries TRBV3-1 (or the pseudogene TRBV3-2) and TRBJ2-3; D gene ambiguous. The CDR3 totals 16 residues. The V end was cut by 0 bases, the J end by 2 bases, with 12 bases between. Germline V gives CDR1 LGHDT, CDR2 YNNKEL (reference sequence).

This rearrangement joins TRBV18 to TRBJ2-7; TRBD1 is a possible D gene (6 bases). V was shortened by 4 bases and J by 5 bases, with 15 bases between the two germline ends. The CDR3 totals 14 residues. Germline V CDR1 and CDR2: KGHSH, LQKENI. The CDR3 sequence: CASSQPQGAHEQYF. CDR3 in DNA: TGTGCCAGCTCACAACCACAGGGCGCGCACGAGCAGTACTTC.

V gene TRBV6-5 combines with J gene TRBJ1-2; D may be TRBD1 (5 bases). This CDR3 is 12 amino acids long. V was pared by 4 bases and J by 8 bases, with 11 bases between. Germline V CDR1 and CDR2: MNHEY, SVGAGI. The CDR3 DNA sequence: TGTGCCAGCAGTTTAGGGGCACTGGGCTACACCTTC. It translates to CASSLGALGYTF.

The chain has TRBV7-3 and TRBJ2-3; D gene uncertain. This CDR3 contains 16 residues. Per the germline V gene, CDR1 is SGHTA and CDR2 is FQGTGA. The V end lost 0 bases, the J end lost 0 bases, and 10 bases lay between the germline ends. CDR3 bases: TGTGCCAGCAGCTTAACCCCCCAGAAGAGCACAGATACGCAGTATTTT. Amino acids: CASSLTPQKSTDTQYF.

This clone was seen a single time. The rearrangement uses TRBV7-9 and TRBJ1-1; 8 bases are shared with TRBD1. The germline V gene encodes CDR1 SEHNR and CDR2 FQNEAQ (reference sequence). V trimming: 8 bases; J trimming: 3 bases; junction bases outside the gene matches: 11. The CDR3 loop spans 15 amino acids. The CDR3 bases are TGTGCCAGCGCCCATTCACAGGGGGGGGACACTGAAGCTTTCTTT. Its translation: CASAHSQGGDTEAFF.

V is TRBV5-1 and J is TRBJ2-1; no definite D call. V dropped 2 bases and J dropped 6 bases, with 18 bases sitting between them. Germline loops: CDR1 SGHRS, CDR2 YFSETQ. The CDR3 has 16 amino acids. The CDR3 spells CASSLRFERPSNEQFF. In DNA, the CDR3 is TGCGCCAGCAGCTTAAGGTTCGAGCGCCCCTCCAATGAGCAGTTCTTC.

The chain has TRBV7-8 and TRBJ2-5; 7 bases map to TRBD2. Germline trimming cut 7 bases from V and 4 bases from J; bases unmatched to any gene: 18. The length of the CDR3 is 17 residues. CDR1 is SGHVS and CDR2 is FQNEAQ in the germline V gene. The DNA of the CDR3 is TGTGCCAGCACCCCGGCCGGGAGGATTCGAAACAGAGAGACCCAGTACTTC. Protein sequence: CASTPAGRIRNRETQYF.

The V gene is TRBV5-4, the J gene TRBJ2-2, with 8 bases that match TRBD1. V gave up 3 bases and J gave up 4 bases; unmatched junction bases: 5. CDR1 and CDR2 from the germline V gene are SGHNT and YYREEE (reference sequence). The CDR3 contains 15 residues. CDR3 DNA: TGTGCCAGCAGCTCCCCGGACAGGGCCACCGGGGAGCTGTTTTTT. Translation: CASSSPDRATGELFF.

The chain joins TRBV20-1 to TRBJ1-1; D gene uncertain. Trimming cost V 4 bases and J 0 bases, with 3 bases left between them. CDR1 and CDR2 (germline): DFQATT, SNEGSKA (reference sequence). The CDR3 sequence is 11 residues long. The CDR3 region has the DNA TGCAGTGCTAACATGAACACTGAAGCTTTCTTT. Amino acid sequence: CSANMNTEAFF.

This rearrangement joins TRBV6-2 or TRBV6-3 to TRBJ1-1; tentative D call: TRBD1 (5 bases). With 2 bases removed from V and 1 base from J, the gap between germline ends came to 11 bases. The V gene's germline CDR1 is MNHEY and CDR2 SVGEGT. The length of the CDR3 is 15 residues. This CDR3 is CASSYASRANTEAFF. The CDR3 DNA sequence: TGTGCCAGCAGTTACGCTTCCAGGGCGAACACTGAAGCTTTCTTT.

This rearrangement joins TRBV10-3 to TRBJ1-2; 9 bases match TRBD1. With 8 bases clipped from V and 6 bases from J, the junction kept 19 bases outside the gene matches. The germline V gene has CDR1 ENHRY and CDR2 SYGVKD. The length of the CDR3 is 17 residues. CDR3 sequence (DNA): TGTGCCATCGAGAAGGGCCTAACAGGGGGCGCATTGGATGGCTACACCTTC. Translation gives CAIEKGLTGGALDGYTF.

The chain is built from TRBV12-3 or TRBV12-4 and TRBJ2-3; 8 bases align to TRBD1. V shed 6 bases and J 5 bases; nucleotides not matched to a gene: 4. CDR3 length: 13 amino acids. CDR3 sequence reads: CASRTGAEDTQYF. In DNA form, the CDR3 reads TGTGCCAGCAGGACAGGGGCAGAAGATACGCAGTATTTT.

The chain recombines TRBV7-6 with TRBJ2-1; maybe TRBD2 (5 bases). The CDR3 extends over 14 amino acids. Trimming shortened V by 0 bases and J by 10 bases, and 13 bases separated the two germline ends. CDR1 is SGHVS, CDR2 FNYEAQ, per germline. The CDR3 DNA follows: TGTGCCAGCAGCTTAGCGAGAGGGAGCAACGAGCAGTTCTTC. Translated, it gives CASSLARGSNEQFF.

The V and J genes are TRBV25-1 and TRBJ2-1, with TRBD2 matching over 11 bases. In germline, CDR1 is MGHDK, CDR2 SYGVNS. The CDR3 covers 15 residues. J lost 6 bases, V lost 6 bases, and 7 bases had no gene match. CDR3 bases: TGTGCCAGCAGCTTTAGCGGGGGGGCCTCCAATGAGCAGTTCTTC. As protein: CASSFSGGASNEQFF.

V usage is TRBV7-9 and J usage is TRBJ1-1, with a tentative D call TRBD1 (5 bases). With 3 bases removed from V and 1 base from J, the gap between germline ends came to 9 bases. This CDR3 has 14 residues. CDR1 SEHNR and CDR2 FQNEAQ come from the germline V gene (reference sequence). The CDR3 DNA reads as TGTGCCAGCAGCTTGCGACAGCCGAACACTGAAGCTTTCTTT. As protein: CASSLRQPNTEAFF.

The chain joins TRBV27 to TRBJ1-3, with D unclear. The CDR3 is made up of 14 amino acids. Deletions cut 6 bases from V and 9 bases from J, with 18 bases between. CDR1 and CDR2 (germline): MNHEY, SMNVEV (reference sequence). The CDR3 DNA reads as TGTGCCAGCAGCACCGGGGATAATCGGGGCACCATATATTTT. Protein product: CASSTGDNRGTIYF.

The chain combines TRBV5-1 with TRBJ1-2, with D possibly TRBD1 on 5 matching bases. The V and J ends lost 4 bases and 4 bases respectively, with 17 bases between them. The CDR3 contains 15 residues. Per the germline V gene, CDR1 is SGHRS and CDR2 is YFSETQ. CDR3 sequence reads: CASSPGAGGGYGYTF. CDR3 DNA sequence: TGCGCCAGCAGCCCCGGAGCTGGGGGAGGCTATGGCTACACCTTC.